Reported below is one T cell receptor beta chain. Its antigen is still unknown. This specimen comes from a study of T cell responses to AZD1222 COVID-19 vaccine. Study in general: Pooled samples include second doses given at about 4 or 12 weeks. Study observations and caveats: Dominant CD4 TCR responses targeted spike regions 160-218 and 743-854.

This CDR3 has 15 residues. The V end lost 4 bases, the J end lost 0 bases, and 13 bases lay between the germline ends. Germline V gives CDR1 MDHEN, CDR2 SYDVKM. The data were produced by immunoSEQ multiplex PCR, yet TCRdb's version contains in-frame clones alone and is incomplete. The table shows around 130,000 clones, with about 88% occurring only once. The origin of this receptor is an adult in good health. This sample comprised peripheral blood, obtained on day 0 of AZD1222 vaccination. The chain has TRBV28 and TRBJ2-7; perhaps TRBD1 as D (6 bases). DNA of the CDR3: TGTGCCAGCAGTTCCCCAGGGGTGAGCTCCTACGAGCAGTACTTC. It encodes CASSSPGVSSYEQYF.